Listed below are T cell receptor beta chains from one sample, sequenced in a study of PD-1 blockade in mismatch repair-deficient tumors. The table came from immunoSEQ multiplex PCR; TCRdb's copy has only in-frame clones and leaves some out. The sample consists of some 97,000 clones, 82% of them appearing once. This material consisted of peripheral blood, taken about 36 weeks after starting pembrolizumab. The source is an adult with mismatch repair-deficient cancer. The CDR3 runs from the conserved cysteine through the conserved F or W. D genes are given only for firm matches. Some rows have no size entry. The others give once, few or many, or a class for an expanded clone.

d_gene	abundance	v_gene	j_gene	CDR3nt	CDR3aa
TRBD2	many	TRBV29-1	TRBJ2-1	TGCAGCGGGATAGCGGGAAATGAGCAGTTCTTC	CSGIAGNEQFF
TRBD1	many	TRBV6-4	TRBJ2-3	TGTGCCAGCAGTGATACGGACAGGGGGTCAGATACGCAGTATTTT	CASSDTDRGSDTQYF
-	-	TRBV5-1	TRBJ1-3	TGCGCCAGCAGCTCTCCCGGGGGGGCCTCTGGAAACACCATATATTTT	CASSSPGGASGNTIYF
TRBD1	once	TRBV12-5	TRBJ1-1	TGTGCTAGTGGTTTGGTACAGGGGGCGAACACTGAAGCTTTCTTT	CASGLVQGANTEAFF
-	-	TRBV5-6	TRBJ1-2	TGTGCCAGCAGCCCCGGGACCCAGGGTGGCTACACCTTC	CASSPGTQGGYTF
-	-	TRBV6-5	TRBJ2-1	TGTGCCAGCAGTCTAGGAGGTCGGGAGCAGTTCTTC	CASSLGGREQFF
TRBD1	-	TRBV5-1	TRBJ2-2	TGCGCCAGCAGCCAAGACAGGGTGGACACCGGGGAGCTGTTTTTT	CASSQDRVDTGELFF
TRBD1	-	TRBV27	TRBJ1-1	TGTGCCAGCAGACCTGGACAGGGAGCTGAAGCTTTCTTT	CASRPGQGAEAFF
-	-	TRBV5-6	TRBJ2-3	TGTGCCAGCAGCTTTGTCGGGAATACGCAGTATTTT	CASSFVGNTQYF
-	once	TRBV27	TRBJ1-2	TGTGCCAGCAGTTGGGGCCCCCGGGGCGGCTACACCTTC	CASSWGPRGGYTF
TRBD1	-	TRBV28	TRBJ1-4	TGTGCCAGCAGTTTATGGGGGACAGGGCGAAATGAAAAACTGTTTTTT	CASSLWGTGRNEKLFF
-	-	TRBV27	TRBJ2-5	TGTGCCAGCAGTTTAAACTGGCAATTTCAAGAGACCCAGTACTTC	CASSLNWQFQETQYF
-	-	TRBV18	TRBJ2-7	TGTGCCAGCTCCCCCGGCCGGGATACCCAGTATGAGCAGTACTTC	CASSPGRDTQYEQYF
-	-	TRBV6-1	TRBJ2-7	TGTGCCAGCAGCCGATCGTACTACGAGCAGTACTTC	CASSRSYYEQYF
-	-	TRBV7-9	TRBJ1-5	TGTGCCAGCAGCTTAGGGTTTAGCAATCAGCCCCAGCATTTT	CASSLGFSNQPQHF
TRBD2	-	TRBV19	TRBJ2-5	TGTGCCAGTAGTATTATGGGCGGGGGGCAAGAGACCCAGTACTTC	CASSIMGGGQETQYF
TRBD1	-	TRBV7-2	TRBJ2-7	TGTGCCAGCAGCGCAACAGGGGGCATCCACGAGCAGTACTTC	CASSATGGIHEQYF
-	once	TRBV6-6	TRBJ2-7	TGTGCCAGCAGTTCTCGGGCTAACTCCTACGAGCAGTACTTC	CASSSRANSYEQYF
-	-	TRBV6-5	TRBJ2-1	TGTGCCAGCAGTTACTCGGGGGGCTCCTACAATGAGCAGTTCTTC	CASSYSGGSYNEQFF
TRBD2	-	TRBV7-6	TRBJ2-5	TGTGCCAGCAGCTTAGGAATAGCGGGACCACAAGAGACCCAGTACTTC	CASSLGIAGPQETQYF
-	-	TRBV19	TRBJ1-1	TGTGCCAGTAGTATCGCCGGGACTTTTAACACTGAAGCTTTCTTT	CASSIAGTFNTEAFF
TRBD1	-	TRBV19	TRBJ2-7	TGTGCCAGTAGTCCGGGGACAGTATACGAGCAGTACTTC	CASSPGTVYEQYF
TRBD2	-	TRBV18	TRBJ2-1	TGTGCCAGCTCACCAGAGCTAGCGGGGAATTCCTACAATGAGCAGTTCTTC	CASSPELAGNSYNEQFF
TRBD2	-	TRBV6-1	TRBJ2-1	TGTGCCAGCAGTGAGTCGCGCGGGAGGGGTGAGCAGTTCTTC	CASSESRGRGEQFF
-	-	TRBV5-1	TRBJ2-2	TGCGCCAGCAGCCCCGACGGCGGATATAACACCGGGGAGCTGTTTTTT	CASSPDGGYNTGELFF
TRBD2	-	TRBV7-3	TRBJ2-1	TGTGCCAGCAGCCTCCTGGCGGGAGCCTACAATGAGCAGTTCTTC	CASSLLAGAYNEQFF
TRBD1	-	TRBV6-6	TRBJ2-3	TGTGCCAGCAGTTCTCACAGGGGGCAACGCACAGATACGCAGTATTTT	CASSSHRGQRTDTQYF
-	-	TRBV7-3	TRBJ1-5	TGTGCCAGCAGCTTAAGTCGGGGTCAGCCCCAGCATTTT	CASSLSRGQPQHF
-	-	TRBV27	TRBJ2-1	TGTGCCAGCACCCACAGGGCATACAGCTCCTACAATGAGCAGTTCTTC	CASTHRAYSSYNEQFF
-	-	TRBV5-1	TRBJ1-2	TGCGCCAGCAGCCCCGGCTACAGATCTAACTATGGCTACACCTTC	CASSPGYRSNYGYTF
-	-	TRBV4-2	TRBJ1-5	TGTGCCAGCAGCCAAGCCCAGACCAGCAATCAGCCCCAGCATTTT	CASSQAQTSNQPQHF
-	few	TRBV18	TRBJ1-2	TGTGCCAGCTCACGGGACGGAGACTATGGCTACACCTTC	CASSRDGDYGYTF
-	-	TRBV11-3	TRBJ2-3	TGTGCCAGCACCCCGGGTTGGGGCTCAGATACGCAGTATTTT	CASTPGWGSDTQYF
-	-	TRBV11-2	TRBJ2-2	TGTGCCAGCAGCTTAGTAACTGCTAACACCGGGGAGCTGTTTTTT	CASSLVTANTGELFF
TRBD1	-	TRBV6-5	TRBJ1-1	TGTGCCAGCAGTTCAAGACAGGGGGCGCGGACTGAAGCTTTCTTT	CASSSRQGARTEAFF
-	-	TRBV18	TRBJ2-3	TGTGCCAGCTCACCACGAGGGAAAAGCACAGATACGCAGTATTTT	CASSPRGKSTDTQYF
TRBD1	-	TRBV18	TRBJ1-2	TGTGCCAGCTCACCTACCGGGACAGCCTCATCCCCGTTC	CASSPTGTASSPF
TRBD1	few	TRBV7-9	TRBJ1-1	TGTGCCAGCAGCTCCTTACCAGGGGGTTACGCGAACACTGAAGCTTTCTTT	CASSSLPGGYANTEAFF
-	-	TRBV5-4	TRBJ1-1	TGTGCCAGCAGACAAGGGTACAGTAACACTGAAGCTTTCTTT	CASRQGYSNTEAFF
-	-	TRBV21-1	TRBJ2-7	TGTGCCAGCACCAAACGCCGGGACAGGGTACGGTTTTGGCGGACTCATGGGTTTTACGAGCAGTACTTC	CASTKRRDRVRFWRTHGFYEQYF